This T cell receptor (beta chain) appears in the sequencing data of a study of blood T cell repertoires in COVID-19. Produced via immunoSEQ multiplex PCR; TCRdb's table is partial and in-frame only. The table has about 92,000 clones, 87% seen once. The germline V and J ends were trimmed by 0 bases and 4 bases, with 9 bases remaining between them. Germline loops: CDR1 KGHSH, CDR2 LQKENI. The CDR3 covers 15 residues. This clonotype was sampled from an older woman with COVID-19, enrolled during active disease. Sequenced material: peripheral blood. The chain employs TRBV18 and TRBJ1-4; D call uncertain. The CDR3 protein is CASSPPGQINEKLFF. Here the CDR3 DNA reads TGTGCCAGCTCACCACCGGGCCAGATTAATGAAAAACTGTTTTTT. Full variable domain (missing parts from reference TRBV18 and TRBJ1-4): NAGVMQNPRHLVRRRGQEARLRCSPMKGHSHVYWYRQLPEEGLKFMVYLQKENIIDESGMPKERFSAEFPKEGPSILRIQQVVRGDSAAYFCASSPPGQINEKLFFGSGTQLSVL.